This TCR beta chain was identified in a study of cytomegalovirus exposure and HLA in healthy donors. Overall study findings and caveats: Other equally common chains were less clonally expanded than HLA-associated TCR beta chains, a later analysis showed. Some TCR beta chains (164 of them) were listed as cytomegalovirus-associated. In terms of immune exposure information, only CMV serostatus was available.

On this clone itself: Its antigen remains unknown.

Germline values: CDR1 ENHRY, CDR2 SYGVKD. This CDR3 spans 17 amino acids. PCR primers comprised 60 Vbeta and 13 Jbeta primers. Some clones are missing from TCRdb's copy, which holds only in-frame ones; the method was immunoSEQ multiplex PCR. The sample consists of more than 150,000 clones, around 80% of them appearing once. The source of this sequence is a girl aged 5 to 17 in good health and CMV-seropositive. The J gene is TRBJ1-5, the V gene TRBV10-3; a possible D gene is TRBD1 (5 bases). Sequenced material: PBMCs. Written as DNA, the CDR3 is TGTGCAATCGGATCAGGGCCGAGACAAGGTAGGAATCAGCCCCAGCATTTT. Amino acid sequence: CAIGSGPRQGRNQPQHF.